What follows are 6 T cell receptor beta chains derived from one specimen sequenced in a study of OX40 agonist ivuxolimab in advanced cancers. The data were produced by immunoSEQ multiplex PCR, yet TCRdb's version contains in-frame clones alone and is incomplete. This sample has 60,000 to 85,000 clones; roughly 90% occur once, and the top ten carry approximately 1%. This sample comprised CD4+ or CD8+ T cells sorted from blood, obtained in a trial of the OX40 agonist ivuxolimab. These receptors all come from an adult with an advanced solid tumor such as melanoma, head and neck, liver or kidney cancer.

The chain joins TRBV5-1 to TRBJ2-7; 10 bases are shared with TRBD2. V lost 4 bases, J lost 2 bases, and 6 bases stayed unmatched. The CDR3 extends over 15 amino acids. The germline V gene encodes CDR1 SGHRS and CDR2 YFSETQ. CDR3 sequence: CASSPASGSPYEQYF. The CDR3 DNA follows: TGCGCCAGCAGCCCGGCTAGCGGGAGCCCCTACGAGCAGTACTTC.

The V call is TRBV18, the J call TRBJ1-2; TRBD1 matches 7 bases. This CDR3 has 14 amino acids. Per germline, CDR1 KGHSH and CDR2 LQKENI. V dropped 2 bases and J dropped 4; count of bases not matched to a gene: 4. CDR3 DNA: TGTGCCAGCTCACCAGGACAGGAGACCTATGGCTACACCTTC. The encoded protein is CASSPGQETYGYTF.

V is TRBV7-2 and J is TRBJ2-3; D is undetermined. The V end lost 0 bases, the J end lost 5 bases, and 6 bases lay between the germline ends. There are 13 residues in the CDR3. CDR1 and CDR2 (germline): SGHTA, FQGNSA. The CDR3 DNA reads TGTGCCAGCAGCTTAGCCTTTAGAGATACGCAGTATTTT. It codes for CASSLAFRDTQYF.

This rearrangement joins TRBV4-2 to TRBJ2-3, with a possible D match to TRBD2 (6 bases). The CDR3 is made up of 16 amino acids. CDR1 is LGHNA, CDR2 YNFKEQ, per germline. Trimming pared 0 bases from V and 0 bases from J, leaving 10 bases between. CDR3 in DNA: TGTGCCAGCAGCCAAGATCGGGCGGGGAGCACAGATACGCAGTATTTT. It translates to CASSQDRAGSTDTQYF.

The table lists this clone with a few counts. The V gene is TRBV30, the J gene TRBJ1-5, with TRBD1 matching over 7 bases. CDR3 length: 15 amino acids. Trimming at V came to 1 base and at J to 0 bases, leaving 3 bases not matched to a gene. Looked up from germline, CDR1 is GTSNPN and CDR2 is SVGIG (reference sequence). In DNA form, the CDR3 reads TGTGCCTGGAGTGGTGGACAGGTTAGCAATCAGCCCCAGCATTTT. Its translation is CAWSGGQVSNQPQHF.

The rearrangement links TRBV28 to TRBJ1-5; no clear D gene. The germline V and J ends were trimmed by 5 bases and 7 bases, with 9 bases remaining between them. The CDR3 spans 12 residues. Per germline, CDR1 MDHEN and CDR2 SYDVKM. CDR3 loop: CASSLQRQPQHF. The CDR3 DNA sequence: TGTGCCAGCAGTCTACAAAGACAGCCCCAGCATTTT.